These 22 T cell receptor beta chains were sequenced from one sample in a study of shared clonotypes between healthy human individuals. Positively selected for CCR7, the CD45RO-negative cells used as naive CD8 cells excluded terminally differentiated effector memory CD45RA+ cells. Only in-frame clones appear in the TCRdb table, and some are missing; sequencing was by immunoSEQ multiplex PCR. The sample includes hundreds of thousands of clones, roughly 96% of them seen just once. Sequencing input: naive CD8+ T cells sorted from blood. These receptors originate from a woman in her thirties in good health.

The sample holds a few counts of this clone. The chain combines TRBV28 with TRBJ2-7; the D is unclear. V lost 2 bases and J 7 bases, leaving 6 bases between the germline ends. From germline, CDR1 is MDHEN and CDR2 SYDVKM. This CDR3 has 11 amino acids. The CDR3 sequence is CASSLGVEQYF. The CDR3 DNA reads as TGTGCCAGCAGTTTAGGGGTGGAGCAGTACTTC.

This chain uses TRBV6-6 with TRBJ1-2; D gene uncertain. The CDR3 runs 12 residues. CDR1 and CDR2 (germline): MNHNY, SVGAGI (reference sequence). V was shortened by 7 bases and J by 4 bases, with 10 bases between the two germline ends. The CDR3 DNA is TGTGCCAGCACGAAGGGCGGCTATGGCTACACCTTC. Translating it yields CASTKGGYGYTF.

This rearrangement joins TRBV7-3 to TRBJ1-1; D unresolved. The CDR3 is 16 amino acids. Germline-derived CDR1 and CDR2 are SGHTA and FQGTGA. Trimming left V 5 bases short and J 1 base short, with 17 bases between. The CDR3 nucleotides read TGTGCCAGCAGCCTCGCAGTTGGACTGCCGAACACTGAAGCTTTCTTT. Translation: CASSLAVGLPNTEAFF.

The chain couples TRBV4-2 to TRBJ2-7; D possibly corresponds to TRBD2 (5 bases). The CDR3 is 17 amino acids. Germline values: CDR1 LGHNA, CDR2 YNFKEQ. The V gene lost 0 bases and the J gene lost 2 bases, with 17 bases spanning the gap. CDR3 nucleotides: TGTGCCAGCAGCCAAGATTGGATCGGCGGGCAGGCCTACGAGCAGTACTTC. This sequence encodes CASSQDWIGGQAYEQYF.

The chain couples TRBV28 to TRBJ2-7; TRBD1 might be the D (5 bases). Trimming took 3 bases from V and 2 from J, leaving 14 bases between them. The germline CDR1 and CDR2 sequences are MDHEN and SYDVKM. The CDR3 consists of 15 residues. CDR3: CASSFPPAGTYEQYF. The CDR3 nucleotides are TGTGCCAGCAGTTTTCCACCGGCAGGGACCTACGAGCAGTACTTC. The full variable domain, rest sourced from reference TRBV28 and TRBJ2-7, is DVKVTQSSRYLVKRTGEKVFLECVQDMDHENMFWYRQDPGLGLRLIYFSYDVKMKEKGDIPEGYSVSREKKERFSLILESASTNQTSMYLCASSFPPAGTYEQYFGPGTRLTVT.

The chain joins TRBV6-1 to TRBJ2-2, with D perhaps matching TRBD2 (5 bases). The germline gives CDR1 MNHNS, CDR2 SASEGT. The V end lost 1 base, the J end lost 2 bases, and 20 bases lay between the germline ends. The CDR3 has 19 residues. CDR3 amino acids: CASSEEDEGAVENTGELFF. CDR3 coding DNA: TGTGCCAGCAGTGAAGAGGATGAAGGAGCGGTAGAAAACACCGGGGAGCTGTTTTTT.

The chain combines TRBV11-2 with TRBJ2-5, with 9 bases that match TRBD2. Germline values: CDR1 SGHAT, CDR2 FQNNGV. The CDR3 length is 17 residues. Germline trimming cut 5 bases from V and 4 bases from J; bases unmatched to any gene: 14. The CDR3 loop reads CASSPLAGAEGRETQYF. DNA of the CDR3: TGTGCCAGCAGCCCATTAGCGGGGGCCGAGGGGCGAGAGACCCAGTACTTC.

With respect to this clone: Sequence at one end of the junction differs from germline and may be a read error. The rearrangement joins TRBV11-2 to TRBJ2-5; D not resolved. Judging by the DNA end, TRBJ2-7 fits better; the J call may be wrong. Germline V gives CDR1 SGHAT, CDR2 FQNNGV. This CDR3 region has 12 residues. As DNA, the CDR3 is TGTGCCAGCACCTTAAGCTCCTACGAGCAGTACTTC. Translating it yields CASTLSSYEQYF.

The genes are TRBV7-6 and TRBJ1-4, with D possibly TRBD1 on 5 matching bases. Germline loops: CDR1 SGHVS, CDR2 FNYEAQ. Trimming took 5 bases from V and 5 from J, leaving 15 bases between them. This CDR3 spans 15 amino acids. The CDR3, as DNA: TGTGCCAGCAGCACCCAGGGTTGGGAGAATGAAAAACTGTTTTTT. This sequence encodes CASSTQGWENEKLFF. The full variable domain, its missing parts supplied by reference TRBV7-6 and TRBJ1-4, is GAGVSQSPRYKVTKRGQDVALRCDPISGHVSLYWYRQALGQGPEFLTYFNYEAQQDKSGLPNDRFSAERPEGSISTLTIQRTEQRDSAMYRCASSTQGWENEKLFFGSGTQLSVL.

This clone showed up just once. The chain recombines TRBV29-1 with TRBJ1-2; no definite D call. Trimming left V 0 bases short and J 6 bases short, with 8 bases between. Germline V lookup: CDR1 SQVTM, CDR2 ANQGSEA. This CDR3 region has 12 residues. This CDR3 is CSVEESLNGYTF. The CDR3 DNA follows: TGCAGCGTTGAAGAAAGCCTGAATGGCTACACCTTC.

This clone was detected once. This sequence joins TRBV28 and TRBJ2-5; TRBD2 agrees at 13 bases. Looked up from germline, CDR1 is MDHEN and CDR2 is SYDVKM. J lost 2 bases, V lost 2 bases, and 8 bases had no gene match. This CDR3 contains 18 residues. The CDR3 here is CASSLSVLAGGKQETQYF. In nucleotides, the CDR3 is TGTGCCAGCAGTTTAAGTGTACTAGCGGGAGGGAAACAAGAGACCCAGTACTTC.

This chain's CDR3 is CASSSTGSNQPQHF. The CDR3 DNA is TGTGCCAGCAGCTCAACAGGGAGCAATCAGCCCCAGCATTTT. The rearrangement uses TRBV7-8 and TRBJ1-5; tentatively, D is TRBD1 (6 bases). The germline V gene encodes CDR1 SGHVS and CDR2 FQNEAQ. Trimming pared 4 bases from V and 1 base from J, leaving 8 bases between. The CDR3 totals 14 residues. The variable domain in full, completed from reference TRBV7-8 and TRBJ1-5, reads GAGVSQSPRYKVAKRGQDVALRCDPISGHVSLFWYQQALGQGPEFLTYFQNEAQLDKSGLPSDRFFAERPEGSVSTLKIQRTQQEDSAVYLCASSSTGSNQPQHFGDGTRLSIL.

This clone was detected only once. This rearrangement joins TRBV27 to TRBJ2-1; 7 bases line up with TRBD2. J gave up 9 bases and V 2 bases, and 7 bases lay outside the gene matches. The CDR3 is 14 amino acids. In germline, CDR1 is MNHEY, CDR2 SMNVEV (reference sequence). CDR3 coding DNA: TGTGCCAGCAGTTTACTGGCGGGAGCGGGTGAGCAGTTCTTC. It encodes CASSLLAGAGEQFF.

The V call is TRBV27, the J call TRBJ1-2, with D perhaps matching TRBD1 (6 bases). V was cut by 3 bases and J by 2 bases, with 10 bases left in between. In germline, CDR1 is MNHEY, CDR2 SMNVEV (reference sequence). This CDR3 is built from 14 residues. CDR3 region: CASSFSGQNYGYTF. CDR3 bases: TGTGCCAGCAGTTTCTCCGGACAGAACTATGGCTACACCTTC.

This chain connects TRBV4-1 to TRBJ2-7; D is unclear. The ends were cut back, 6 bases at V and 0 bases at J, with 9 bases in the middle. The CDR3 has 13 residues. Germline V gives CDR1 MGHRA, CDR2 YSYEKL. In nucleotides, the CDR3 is TGCGCCAGCAGGGGCAGAGACTCCTACGAGCAGTACTTC. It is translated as CASRGRDSYEQYF.

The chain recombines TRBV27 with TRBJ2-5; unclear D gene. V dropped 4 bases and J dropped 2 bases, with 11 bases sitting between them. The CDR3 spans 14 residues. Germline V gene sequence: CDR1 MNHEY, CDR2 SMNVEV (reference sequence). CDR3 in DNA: TGTGCCAGCAGTTCCTCCGGGCCTCAAGAGACCCAGTACTTC. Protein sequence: CASSSSGPQETQYF.

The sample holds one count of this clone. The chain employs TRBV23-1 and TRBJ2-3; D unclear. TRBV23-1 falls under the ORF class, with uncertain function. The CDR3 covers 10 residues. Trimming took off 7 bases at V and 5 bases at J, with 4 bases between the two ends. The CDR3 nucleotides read TGCGCCAGCACGCTAGATACGCAGTATTTT. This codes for CASTLDTQYF.

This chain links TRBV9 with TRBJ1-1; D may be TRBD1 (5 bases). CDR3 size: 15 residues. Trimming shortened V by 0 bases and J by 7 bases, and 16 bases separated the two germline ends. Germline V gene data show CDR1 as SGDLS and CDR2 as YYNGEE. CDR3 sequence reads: CASSVAQGGRNEAFF. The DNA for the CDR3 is TGTGCCAGCAGCGTAGCTCAGGGTGGACGGAATGAAGCTTTCTTT.

The CDR3 bases are TGTGCCAGCCCCCCCTCCCCGACAGGGGTGGGGGAGACCCAGTACTTC. This encodes CASPPSPTGVGETQYF. V usage is TRBV18 and J usage is TRBJ2-5; 8 positions match TRBD1. This CDR3 comprises 16 residues. The V gene end was trimmed by 8 bases and the J gene end by 5 bases; junction bases not matched to a gene: 16. Germline V gene sequence: CDR1 KGHSH, CDR2 LQKENI.

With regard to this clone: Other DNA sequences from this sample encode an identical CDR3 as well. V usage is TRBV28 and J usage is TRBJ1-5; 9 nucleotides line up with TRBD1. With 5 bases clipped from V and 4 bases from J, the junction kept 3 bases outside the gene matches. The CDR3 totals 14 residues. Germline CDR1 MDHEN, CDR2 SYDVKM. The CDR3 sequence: CASSLTGGNQPQHF. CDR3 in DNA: TGTGCCAGCAGTCTGACAGGGGGGAATCAGCCCCAGCATTTT.

For the CDR3, the DNA is TGTGCCAGCAGCCAAGAACAAGCGGGAGTTGACAATGAGCAGTTCTTC. Translation gives CASSQEQAGVDNEQFF. V and J are TRBV4-2 and TRBJ2-1; 8 bases are a match to TRBD2. CDR3 length: 16 residues. After removal of 0 bases from V and 5 bases from J, the junction contained 6 bases not matched to a gene. The V gene's germline CDR1 is LGHNA and CDR2 YNFKEQ.

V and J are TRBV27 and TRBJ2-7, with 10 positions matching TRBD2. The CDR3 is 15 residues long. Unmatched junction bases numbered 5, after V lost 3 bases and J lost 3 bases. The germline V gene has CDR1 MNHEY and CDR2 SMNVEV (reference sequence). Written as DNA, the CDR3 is TGTGCCAGCAGTTTGCTAGCGGGAGAAAACTACGAGCAGTACTTC. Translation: CASSLLAGENYEQYF.